The entry below gives a single T cell receptor beta chain sequence along with its context. The data were obtained in a study of T-cell memory formation after mild COVID-19. TCRdb reprocessed the 5' RACE reads with MiXCR, giving one entry per CDR3 protein. The profile shows hundreds of thousands of distinct CDR3 sequences, approximately 29% of them singletons. CDR3 length: 20 residues. Germline values: CDR1 KGHSH, CDR2 LQKENI. Trimming cost V 0 bases and J 4 bases; bases outside gene matches: 18. Specimen: PBMCs or a T cell subset sorted from them (not recorded which). The rearrangement uses TRBV18 and TRBJ1-2; 9 bases are a match to TRBD1. The receptor's source is an adult woman who had mild COVID-19 (a few samples of this study predate the infection). Cell type and time point are not known. CDR3 amino acids: CASSPPMTGGNSIRGYGYTF. CDR3 nucleotides: TGTGCCAGCTCACCACCGATGACAGGGGGAAACTCAATACGGGGCTATGGCTACACCTTC.